A selection of T cell receptor beta chains follows, all from one sample in a study of long-term antiretroviral therapy in people with HIV. Produced via immunoSEQ multiplex PCR; TCRdb's table is partial and in-frame only. The data show around 30,000 clones, with roughly 84% seen just once and around 5.9% held by the top ten. Here the sequenced sample was unsorted PBMCs, taken 0.4 years after starting antiretroviral therapy. Receptors were obtained from a young man with HIV. Each CDR3 is given with its conserved first and last residue. D genes are given only for firm matches. Some rows have no size entry. The others give once, few or many, or a class for an expanded clone.

v_call: TRBV13; j_call: TRBJ1-1; d_call: .; clone_size: .; cdr3_length: 15; cdr3_aa: CASSLGGGEDTEAFF; cdr3_nt: TGTGCCAGCAGCTTAGGAGGGGGTGAGGACACTGAAGCTTTCTTT
v_call: TRBV28; j_call: TRBJ2-5; d_call: .; clone_size: .; cdr3_length: 13; cdr3_aa: CASIPRGMETQYF; cdr3_nt: TGTGCCAGCATCCCTCGGGGAATGGAGACCCAGTACTTC
v_call: TRBV7-9; j_call: TRBJ1-2; d_call: TRBD1; clone_size: .; cdr3_length: 15; cdr3_aa: CASSIGQGTNYGYTF; cdr3_nt: TGTGCCAGCAGCATAGGACAGGGGACTAACTATGGCTACACCTTC
v_call: TRBV7-9; j_call: TRBJ2-7; d_call: TRBD1; clone_size: few; cdr3_length: 14; cdr3_aa: CASSARQGPYEQYF; cdr3_nt: TGTGCCAGCAGCGCGAGACAGGGCCCCTACGAGCAGTACTTC
v_call: TRBV28; j_call: TRBJ1-2; d_call: .; clone_size: once; cdr3_length: 12; cdr3_aa: CASSKQGRGYTF; cdr3_nt: TGTGCCAGCAGCAAACAGGGAAGGGGCTACACCTTC
v_call: TRBV13; j_call: TRBJ2-3; d_call: .; clone_size: .; cdr3_length: 13; cdr3_aa: CASSLESTDTQYF; cdr3_nt: TGTGCCAGCAGCTTAGAGAGCACAGATACGCAGTATTTT
v_call: TRBV5-1; j_call: TRBJ2-5; d_call: .; clone_size: .; cdr3_length: 17; cdr3_aa: CASSLEVAGQQKETQYF; cdr3_nt: TGCGCCAGCAGCTTAGAGGTAGCGGGACAGCAAAAAGAGACCCAGTACTTC
v_call: TRBV7-9; j_call: TRBJ2-2; d_call: .; clone_size: .; cdr3_length: 14; cdr3_aa: CASSLPPITGELFF; cdr3_nt: TGTGCCAGCAGCTTACCGCCTATTACCGGGGAGCTGTTTTTT
v_call: TRBV7-9; j_call: TRBJ2-7; d_call: TRBD2; clone_size: .; cdr3_length: 19; cdr3_aa: CASTPEVPRSTGGPDEQYF; cdr3_nt: TGTGCCAGCACCCCGGAGGTGCCCCGAAGTACGGGAGGGCCCGACGAGCAGTACTTC
v_call: TRBV7-9; j_call: TRBJ1-1; d_call: .; clone_size: .; cdr3_length: 16; cdr3_aa: CASSDNAGGLALKAFF; cdr3_nt: TGTGCCAGCAGCGATAATGCGGGTGGGTTAGCCCTAAAAGCTTTCTTT
v_call: TRBV9; j_call: TRBJ2-7; d_call: TRBD2; clone_size: .; cdr3_length: 14; cdr3_aa: CASSAGLAAYEQYF; cdr3_nt: TGTGCCAGCAGCGCGGGACTAGCGGCCTACGAGCAGTACTTC
v_call: TRBV5-6; j_call: TRBJ2-5; d_call: .; clone_size: once; cdr3_length: 14; cdr3_aa: CASSLGRYQETQYF; cdr3_nt: TGTGCCAGCAGCTTGGGCCGTTATCAAGAGACCCAGTACTTC
v_call: TRBV28; j_call: TRBJ2-1; d_call: .; clone_size: .; cdr3_length: 13; cdr3_aa: CASLRDGYNEQFF; cdr3_nt: TGTGCCAGCCTCCGGGACGGATACAATGAGCAGTTCTTC
v_call: TRBV15; j_call: TRBJ2-7; d_call: TRBD1; clone_size: .; cdr3_length: 14; cdr3_aa: CATSRGQGQSEQYF; cdr3_nt: TGTGCCACCAGCAGAGGACAGGGGCAAAGCGAGCAGTACTTC
v_call: TRBV28; j_call: TRBJ2-7; d_call: .; clone_size: once; cdr3_length: 14; cdr3_aa: CASLKGAWANEQYF; cdr3_nt: TGTGCCAGCCTTAAGGGCGCCTGGGCCAACGAGCAGTACTTC
v_call: TRBV6-6; j_call: TRBJ1-2; d_call: .; clone_size: .; cdr3_length: 12; cdr3_aa: CASSYPTQGYTF; cdr3_nt: TGTGCCAGCAGTTACCCGACCCAGGGCTACACCTTC
v_call: TRBV2; j_call: TRBJ2-7; d_call: TRBD1; clone_size: .; cdr3_length: 13; cdr3_aa: CASTSDRPYEQYF; cdr3_nt: TGTGCCAGCACCTCGGACAGGCCCTACGAGCAGTACTTC
v_call: TRBV4-3; j_call: TRBJ2-1; d_call: TRBD2; clone_size: .; cdr3_length: 17; cdr3_aa: CASSQDSSTSTYNEQFF; cdr3_nt: TGCGCCAGCAGCCAAGATTCGTCGACTAGCACATACAATGAGCAGTTCTTC
v_call: TRBV4-2; j_call: TRBJ2-1; d_call: TRBD1; clone_size: .; cdr3_length: 17; cdr3_aa: CASSQELRDRIYNEQFF; cdr3_nt: TGTGCCAGCAGCCAAGAGTTAAGGGACAGGATTTACAATGAGCAGTTCTTC
v_call: TRBV6-5; j_call: TRBJ2-3; d_call: .; clone_size: few; cdr3_length: 13; cdr3_aa: CASTLTSTDTQYF; cdr3_nt: TGTGCCAGCACTTTAACTAGCACAGATACGCAGTATTTT
v_call: TRBV13; j_call: TRBJ2-1; d_call: .; clone_size: .; cdr3_length: 15; cdr3_aa: CASRTSGSVFNEQFF; cdr3_nt: TGTGCCAGCAGGACCTCAGGGAGTGTGTTCAATGAGCAGTTCTTC
v_call: TRBV19; j_call: TRBJ2-1; d_call: .; clone_size: .; cdr3_length: 11; cdr3_aa: CASSVSREQFF; cdr3_nt: TGTGCCAGTAGTGTGTCGAGGGAGCAGTTCTTC
v_call: TRBV7-9; j_call: TRBJ2-7; d_call: TRBD1; clone_size: .; cdr3_length: 15; cdr3_aa: CASSLQGQGVYEQYF; cdr3_nt: TGTGCCAGCAGCTTACAGGGACAGGGGGTCTACGAGCAGTACTTC
v_call: TRBV6-5; j_call: TRBJ1-2; d_call: .; clone_size: .; cdr3_length: 14; cdr3_aa: CASSEASWSGGYTF; cdr3_nt: TGTGCCAGCAGCGAAGCGAGCTGGTCAGGAGGCTACACCTTC
v_call: TRBV7-9; j_call: TRBJ1-2; d_call: .; clone_size: .; cdr3_length: 15; cdr3_aa: CASSLSRELNYGYTF; cdr3_nt: TGTGCCAGCAGCTTATCTCGGGAACTCAACTATGGCTACACCTTC
v_call: TRBV7-2; j_call: TRBJ2-3; d_call: .; clone_size: .; cdr3_length: 16; cdr3_aa: CASSPPIGGPPDTQYF; cdr3_nt: TGTGCCAGCAGCCCGCCGATCGGAGGGCCGCCAGATACGCAGTATTTT
v_call: TRBV7-2; j_call: TRBJ2-7; d_call: TRBD1; clone_size: .; cdr3_length: 16; cdr3_aa: CASSFKPGQVTYEQYF; cdr3_nt: TGTGCCAGCAGCTTCAAGCCCGGACAGGTAACTTACGAGCAGTACTTC
v_call: TRBV25-1; j_call: TRBJ2-7; d_call: .; clone_size: .; cdr3_length: 14; cdr3_aa: CASTGTDQAYEQYF; cdr3_nt: TGTGCCAGCACCGGGACGGACCAGGCCTACGAGCAGTACTTC
v_call: TRBV19; j_call: TRBJ1-5; d_call: TRBD1; clone_size: .; cdr3_length: 14; cdr3_aa: CASSITGGNQPQHF; cdr3_nt: TGTGCCAGTAGTATCACAGGGGGGAATCAGCCCCAGCATTTT
v_call: TRBV2; j_call: TRBJ2-2; d_call: .; clone_size: .; cdr3_length: 17; cdr3_aa: CASSVSLGAHLIGELFF; cdr3_nt: TGTGCCAGCAGCGTCAGTTTGGGGGCCCATCTAATCGGGGAGCTGTTTTTT
v_call: TRBV6-1; j_call: TRBJ2-1; d_call: .; clone_size: once; cdr3_length: 13; cdr3_aa: CASSEVWGNEQFF; cdr3_nt: TGTGCCAGCAGTGAAGTTTGGGGCAATGAGCAGTTCTTC
v_call: TRBV6-6; j_call: TRBJ1-2; d_call: .; clone_size: .; cdr3_length: 15; cdr3_aa: CASSYSKRPNWGYTF; cdr3_nt: TGTGCCAGCAGTTACTCGAAACGCCCCAACTGGGGCTACACCTTC
v_call: TRBV7-9; j_call: TRBJ1-2; d_call: .; clone_size: .; cdr3_length: 15; cdr3_aa: CASSPPGGTAGGYTF; cdr3_nt: TGTGCCAGCAGCCCCCCGGGAGGAACCGCCGGTGGCTACACCTTC
v_call: TRBV27; j_call: TRBJ2-3; d_call: TRBD2; clone_size: .; cdr3_length: 18; cdr3_aa: CASSSLLLGLAGRDTQYF; cdr3_nt: TGTGCCAGCAGTTCCCTCCTGCTCGGACTAGCGGGGAGAGATACGCAGTATTTT
v_call: TRBV7-8; j_call: TRBJ1-5; d_call: .; clone_size: .; cdr3_length: 17; cdr3_aa: CASSLGSRGAINQPQHF; cdr3_nt: TGTGCCAGCAGCTTAGGGTCCCGGGGGGCCATTAATCAGCCCCAGCATTTT
v_call: TRBV5-1; j_call: TRBJ1-4; d_call: TRBD1; clone_size: .; cdr3_length: 14; cdr3_aa: CASSLGQGIEKLFF; cdr3_nt: TGTGCCAGCAGCTTAGGACAGGGAATTGAAAAACTGTTTTTT
v_call: TRBV19; j_call: TRBJ2-7; d_call: .; clone_size: few; cdr3_length: 11; cdr3_aa: CASSSRYEQYF; cdr3_nt: TGTGCCAGTAGTTCGAGGTACGAGCAGTACTTC
v_call: TRBV14; j_call: TRBJ2-7; d_call: .; clone_size: .; cdr3_length: 14; cdr3_aa: CASSPNRRAYEQYF; cdr3_nt: TGTGCCAGCAGCCCCAACCGCCGGGCCTACGAGCAGTACTTC
v_call: TRBV6-4; j_call: TRBJ2-2; d_call: .; clone_size: .; cdr3_length: 16; cdr3_aa: CASSDTTLVDTGELFF; cdr3_nt: TGTGCCAGCAGTGACACGACCCTGGTCGACACCGGGGAGCTGTTTTTT
v_call: TRBV15; j_call: TRBJ1-5; d_call: .; clone_size: .; cdr3_length: 14; cdr3_aa: CATSRGTENQPQHF; cdr3_nt: TGTGCCACCAGCAGAGGGACAGAGAATCAGCCCCAGCATTTT
v_call: TRBV2; j_call: TRBJ1-2; d_call: .; clone_size: .; cdr3_length: 15; cdr3_aa: CASSEAPAGEDGYTF; cdr3_nt: TGTGCCAGCAGTGAAGCGCCGGCAGGGGAGGATGGCTACACCTTC
v_call: TRBV7-8; j_call: TRBJ2-7; d_call: TRBD1; clone_size: .; cdr3_length: 14; cdr3_aa: CASSFGQGGYEQYF; cdr3_nt: TGTGCCAGCAGCTTCGGACAGGGGGGGTACGAGCAGTACTTC
v_call: TRBV4-3; j_call: TRBJ2-7; d_call: TRBD2; clone_size: .; cdr3_length: 15; cdr3_aa: CASSQSSGGAYEQYF; cdr3_nt: TGCGCCAGCAGCCAATCCAGCGGGGGGGCCTACGAGCAGTACTTC
v_call: TRBV25-1; j_call: TRBJ1-2; d_call: TRBD1; clone_size: .; cdr3_length: 14; cdr3_aa: CASSGTGPNYGYTF; cdr3_nt: TGTGCCAGCAGTGGGACAGGGCCTAACTATGGCTACACCTTC
v_call: TRBV5-1; j_call: TRBJ2-5; d_call: TRBD1; clone_size: .; cdr3_length: 15; cdr3_aa: CASSTAGTEQETQYF; cdr3_nt: TGCGCCAGCAGCACAGCCGGGACAGAACAAGAGACCCAGTACTTC
v_call: TRBV11-1; j_call: TRBJ2-7; d_call: .; clone_size: .; cdr3_length: 15; cdr3_aa: CASSPDRPSSYEQYF; cdr3_nt: TGTGCCAGCAGTCCAGACAGGCCTAGCTCCTACGAGCAGTACTTC
v_call: TRBV13; j_call: TRBJ2-7; d_call: TRBD1; clone_size: .; cdr3_length: 15; cdr3_aa: CASSPPDRGLYEQYF; cdr3_nt: TGTGCCAGCAGCCCGCCGGACAGGGGATTGTACGAGCAGTACTTC
v_call: TRBV9; j_call: TRBJ2-7; d_call: TRBD1; clone_size: .; cdr3_length: 15; cdr3_aa: CASSFHAGQGYEQYF; cdr3_nt: TGTGCCAGCAGCTTCCACGCCGGACAGGGTTACGAGCAGTACTTC
v_call: TRBV7-2; j_call: TRBJ1-1; d_call: .; clone_size: .; cdr3_length: 15; cdr3_aa: CASSLPSQGNTEAFF; cdr3_nt: TGTGCCAGCAGCCTACCGTCCCAGGGAAACACTGAAGCTTTCTTT
v_call: TRBV25-1; j_call: TRBJ1-5; d_call: .; clone_size: .; cdr3_length: 15; cdr3_aa: CASSARIGDDQPQHF; cdr3_nt: TGTGCCAGCAGTGCCCGTATCGGGGACGATCAGCCCCAGCATTTT